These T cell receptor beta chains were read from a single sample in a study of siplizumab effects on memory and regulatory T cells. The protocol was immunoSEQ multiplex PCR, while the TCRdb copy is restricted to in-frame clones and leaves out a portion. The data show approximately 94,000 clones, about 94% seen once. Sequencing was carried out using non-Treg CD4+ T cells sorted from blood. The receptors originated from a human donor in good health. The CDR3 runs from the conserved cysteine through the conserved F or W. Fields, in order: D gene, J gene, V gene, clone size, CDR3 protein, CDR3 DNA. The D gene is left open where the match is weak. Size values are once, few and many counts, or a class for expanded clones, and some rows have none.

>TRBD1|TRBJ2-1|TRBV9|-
CASSARWDRQDNEQFF
TGTGCCAGCAGCGCTCGTTGGGACAGGCAAGACAATGAGCAGTTCTTC
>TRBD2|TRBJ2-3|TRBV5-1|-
CASSLDPAGSTDTQYF
TGCGCCAGCAGCTTGGATCCAGCGGGGAGCACAGATACGCAGTATTTT
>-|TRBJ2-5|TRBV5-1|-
CASSLTPGGETQYF
TGCGCCAGCAGCCTAACCCCAGGAGGAGAGACCCAGTACTTC
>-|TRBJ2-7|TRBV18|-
CASPLGSGARSYEQYF
TGTGCCAGCCCATTGGGTTCGGGGGCAAGGTCTTACGAGCAGTACTTC
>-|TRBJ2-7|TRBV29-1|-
CSAGQKVGEQYF
TGCAGCGCCGGACAGAAGGTGGGCGAGCAGTACTTC
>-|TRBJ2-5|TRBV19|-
CASSRAVYQETQYF
TGTGCCAGTAGTAGGGCGGTGTACCAAGAGACCCAGTACTTC
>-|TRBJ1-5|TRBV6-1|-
CASSEDLQGFQPQHF
TGTGCCAGCAGTGAAGATTTACAGGGTTTTCAGCCCCAGCATTTT
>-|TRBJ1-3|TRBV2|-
CASLRTDSTSGNTIYF
TGTGCCAGCCTAAGGACAGACTCTACCTCTGGAAACACCATATATTTT
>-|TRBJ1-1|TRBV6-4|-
CASSPSQGNTEAFF
TGTGCCAGCAGTCCGTCACAGGGGAACACTGAAGCTTTCTTT
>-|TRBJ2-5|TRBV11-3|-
CASSRGGQETQYF
TGTGCCAGCAGCAGAGGGGGCCAAGAGACCCAGTACTTC
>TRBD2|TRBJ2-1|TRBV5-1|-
CASSLRPAGLATREQFF
TGCGCCAGCAGCCTGCGTCCGGCGGGACTAGCGACGCGTGAGCAGTTCTTC
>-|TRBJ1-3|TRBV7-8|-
CASSLTTSISGNTIYF
TGTGCCAGCAGCTTGACGACTTCTATCTCTGGAAACACCATATATTTT
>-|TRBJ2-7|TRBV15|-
CATSREGRAYEQYF
TGTGCCACCAGCAGAGAGGGGCGTGCCTACGAGCAGTACTTC
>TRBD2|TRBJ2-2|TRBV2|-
CASSVAGGPVTGELFF
TGTGCCAGCAGTGTAGCGGGAGGGCCTGTCACCGGGGAGCTGTTTTTT
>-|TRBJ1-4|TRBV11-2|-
CASSSIQTTNEKLFF
TGTGCCAGCAGCTCCATTCAAACGACTAATGAAAAACTGTTTTTT
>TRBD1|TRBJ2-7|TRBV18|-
CASSPQQGARTNEQYF
TGTGCCAGCTCACCCCAACAGGGGGCGCGGACGAACGAGCAGTACTTC
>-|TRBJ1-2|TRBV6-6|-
CASSYSQSREF
TGTGCCAGCAGTTACTCTCAGTCCAGGGAATTC
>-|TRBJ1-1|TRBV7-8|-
CASSPTGSGAFF
TGTGCCAGCAGCCCGACGGGGAGCGGGGCTTTCTTT
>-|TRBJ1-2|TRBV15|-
CATSTLRRGGYTF
TGTGCCACCAGCACCCTAAGGAGGGGCGGCTACACCTTC
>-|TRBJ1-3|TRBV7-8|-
CASSLSPGPGNTIYF
TGTGCCAGCAGCCTTTCTCCTGGGCCTGGAAACACCATATATTTT
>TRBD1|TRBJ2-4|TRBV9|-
CASSVVRTGGGPAKNIQYF
TGTGCCAGCAGCGTGGTCAGGACAGGGGGCGGACCAGCCAAAAACATTCAGTACTTC
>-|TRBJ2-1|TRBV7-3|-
CASSGDSQHEQFF
TGTGCCAGCAGTGGCGACTCCCAGCATGAGCAGTTCTTC
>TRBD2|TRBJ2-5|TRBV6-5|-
CASSYSASGRTETQYF
TGTGCCAGCAGTTACTCGGCTAGCGGGAGGACGGAGACCCAGTACTTC
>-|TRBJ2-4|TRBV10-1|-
CASSSVGCAKNIQYF
TGCGCCAGCAGTTCAGTTGGTTGCGCCAAAAACATTCAGTACTTC
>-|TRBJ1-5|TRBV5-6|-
CASSKFQGQPQHF
TGTGCCAGCAGCAAATTCCAGGGCCAGCCCCAGCATTTT
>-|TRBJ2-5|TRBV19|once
CASSIRQGQETQYF
TGTGCCAGTAGTATAAGGCAGGGCCAAGAGACCCAGTACTTC